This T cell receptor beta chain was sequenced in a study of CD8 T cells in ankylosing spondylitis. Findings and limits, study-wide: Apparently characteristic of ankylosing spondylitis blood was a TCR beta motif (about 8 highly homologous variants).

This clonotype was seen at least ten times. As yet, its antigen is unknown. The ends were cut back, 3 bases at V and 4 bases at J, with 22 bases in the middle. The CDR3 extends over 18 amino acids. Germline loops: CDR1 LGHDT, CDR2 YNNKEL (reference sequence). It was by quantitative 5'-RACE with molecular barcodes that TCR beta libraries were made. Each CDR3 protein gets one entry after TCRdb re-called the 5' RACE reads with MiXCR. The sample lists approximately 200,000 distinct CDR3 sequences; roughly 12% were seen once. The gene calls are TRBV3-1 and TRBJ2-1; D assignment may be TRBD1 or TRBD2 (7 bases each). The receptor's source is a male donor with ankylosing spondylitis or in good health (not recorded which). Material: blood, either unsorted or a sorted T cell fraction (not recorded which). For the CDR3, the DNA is TGTGCCAGCAGCCAGGACAGGACGGGGGGCCCACCGTACAATGAGCAGTTCTTC. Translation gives CASSQDRTGGPPYNEQFF.